This is a list of T cell receptor beta chains from one sample in a study of blood T cell repertoires in COVID-19. Repertoires were generated with immunoSEQ multiplex PCR, while TCRdb's copy carries only in-frame clones and drops some. The data show some 30,000 clones, 85% seen once. The sequenced material came from peripheral blood. These receptors all come from a man aged 60-69 years with active COVID-19. Both conserved end residues are part of each CDR3. D genes are given only for firm matches. Only part of the rows carry a size: once, few, many, or a class if the clone is expanded.

clone size: once; J gene: TRBJ2-5; V gene: TRBV5-1; D gene: -; CDR3 DNA: TGCGCCAGCAGCGCACTTACAGGAAAAGAGACCCAGTACTTC; CDR3 protein: CASSALTGKETQYF
clone size: -; J gene: TRBJ2-7; V gene: TRBV29-1; D gene: TRBD1; CDR3 DNA: TGCAGCGTTACAGGGGGCTTAGCACCCTACGAGCAGTACTTC; CDR3 protein: CSVTGGLAPYEQYF
clone size: -; J gene: TRBJ2-7; V gene: TRBV6-6; D gene: -; CDR3 DNA: TGTGCCAGCACCCCCCCAGGGGCCTACTCCTACGAGCAGTACTTC; CDR3 protein: CASTPPGAYSYEQYF
clone size: -; J gene: TRBJ2-2; V gene: TRBV18; D gene: -; CDR3 DNA: TGTGCCAGCTCACCTTCGGGGGACACCGGGGAGCTGTTTTTT; CDR3 protein: CASSPSGDTGELFF
clone size: -; J gene: TRBJ2-1; V gene: TRBV7-2; D gene: TRBD2; CDR3 DNA: TGTGCCAGCAGCTTAGAGGGACTAGCGTGGAATGAGCAGTTCTTC; CDR3 protein: CASSLEGLAWNEQFF
clone size: -; J gene: TRBJ1-3; V gene: TRBV5-1; D gene: TRBD1; CDR3 DNA: TGCGCCAGCAGCGCACAGGGGGCGCTGACTGGAAACACCATATATTTT; CDR3 protein: CASSAQGALTGNTIYF
clone size: once; J gene: TRBJ1-3; V gene: TRBV10-2; D gene: -; CDR3 DNA: TGCGCCAGCAGCTCCCCCTCCCCCCGCGGAGGAAACACCATATATTTT; CDR3 protein: CASSSPSPRGGNTIYF
clone size: -; J gene: TRBJ2-7; V gene: TRBV21-1; D gene: -; CDR3 DNA: TGTGCCAGCAGCAACCAGGTGGGGTTCACTAGCGGGAACTACGAGCAGTACTTC; CDR3 protein: CASSNQVGFTSGNYEQYF
clone size: few; J gene: TRBJ1-5; V gene: TRBV10-1; D gene: -; CDR3 DNA: TGCGCCAGCAGTGAGTATCTGGGCAGCCGAAGGTATAGCAATCAGCCCCAGCATTTT; CDR3 protein: CASSEYLGSRRYSNQPQHF
clone size: once; J gene: TRBJ2-1; V gene: TRBV11-2; D gene: TRBD2; CDR3 DNA: TGTGCCAGCAGCTTAGATAACCCTAGGACTAGGGCGCACAATGAGCAGTTCTTC; CDR3 protein: CASSLDNPRTRAHNEQFF
clone size: -; J gene: TRBJ1-2; V gene: TRBV5-1; D gene: -; CDR3 DNA: TGCGCCAGCAGCTCGACAGCATTGTCTGGCTATGGCTACACCTTC; CDR3 protein: CASSSTALSGYGYTF
clone size: once; J gene: TRBJ1-4; V gene: TRBV7-9; D gene: -; CDR3 DNA: TGTGCCAGCAGCCCCCCTGGGTCGTTGGTCGGGGGAAAACTGTTTTTT; CDR3 protein: CASSPPGSLVGGKLFF
clone size: -; J gene: TRBJ2-2; V gene: TRBV28; D gene: TRBD2; CDR3 DNA: TGTGCCAGCAGTCTTTTCACTAGCGGGAGTGTCGGGGAGCTGTTTTTT; CDR3 protein: CASSLFTSGSVGELFF
clone size: once; J gene: TRBJ2-5; V gene: TRBV11-1; D gene: TRBD1; CDR3 DNA: TGTGCCAGCAGCAACCGACAGGGCCAAGAGACCCAGTACTTC; CDR3 protein: CASSNRQGQETQYF
clone size: -; J gene: TRBJ2-7; V gene: TRBV29-1; D gene: TRBD2; CDR3 DNA: TGCAGCGTTGATCGTACTAGCGGGAGGGCGAGGGAGCAGTACTTC; CDR3 protein: CSVDRTSGRAREQYF
clone size: -; J gene: TRBJ2-7; V gene: TRBV6-1; D gene: TRBD2; CDR3 DNA: TGTGCCAGCAGTGAGACTAGCGGCTCCTACGAGCAGTACTTC; CDR3 protein: CASSETSGSYEQYF
clone size: -; J gene: TRBJ2-1; V gene: TRBV6-6; D gene: -; CDR3 DNA: TGTGCCAGCAGCCCCAGGCCAATTGAGCAGTTCTTC; CDR3 protein: CASSPRPIEQFF
clone size: -; J gene: TRBJ1-2; V gene: TRBV5-1; D gene: -; CDR3 DNA: TGCGCCAGCAGCTTGAAACCGACAGAGGTTCCTTATGGCTACACCTTC; CDR3 protein: CASSLKPTEVPYGYTF
clone size: -; J gene: TRBJ2-3; V gene: TRBV24-1; D gene: TRBD2; CDR3 DNA: TGTGCCACCAGCCGGGGGGGAACAGATACGCAGTATTTT; CDR3 protein: CATSRGGTDTQYF
clone size: few; J gene: TRBJ2-3; V gene: TRBV9; D gene: -; CDR3 DNA: TGTGCCAGCAGCGTAGGGCGGGTTAGCACAGATACGCAGTATTTT; CDR3 protein: CASSVGRVSTDTQYF
clone size: -; J gene: TRBJ1-2; V gene: TRBV7-9; D gene: -; CDR3 DNA: TGTGCCAGCAGCTCGACAGCAAACTATGGCTACACCTTC; CDR3 protein: CASSSTANYGYTF
clone size: once; J gene: TRBJ2-7; V gene: TRBV11-3; D gene: TRBD1; CDR3 DNA: TGTGCCAGCAGCTTACACAGGGGGGCGGCCGAGCAGTACTTC; CDR3 protein: CASSLHRGAAEQYF
clone size: -; J gene: TRBJ1-6; V gene: TRBV28; D gene: -; CDR3 DNA: TGTGCCAGCAGTTCCGCAGCGGGGGGGGTGAGTAATTCACCCCTCCACTTT; CDR3 protein: CASSSAAGGVSNSPLHF
clone size: -; J gene: TRBJ2-3; V gene: TRBV3-1/TRBV3-2; D gene: -; CDR3 DNA: TGTGCCAGCACGGGGGTGTACACAGATACGCAGTATTTT; CDR3 protein: CASTGVYTDTQYF
clone size: -; J gene: TRBJ2-3; V gene: TRBV11-3; D gene: -; CDR3 DNA: TGTGCCAGCAGCCAAGGCGGGACGACCACAGATACGCAGTATTTT; CDR3 protein: CASSQGGTTTDTQYF
clone size: -; J gene: TRBJ2-3; V gene: TRBV5-1; D gene: TRBD2; CDR3 DNA: TGCGCCAGCAGCTTTAGCGGGAGAGGGACAGATACGCAGTATTTT; CDR3 protein: CASSFSGRGTDTQYF
clone size: -; J gene: TRBJ2-1; V gene: TRBV24-1; D gene: -; CDR3 DNA: TGTGCCACCAGTAGGGGTGGGTTACTTGAGCAGTTCTTC; CDR3 protein: CATSRGGLLEQFF
clone size: -; J gene: TRBJ2-1; V gene: TRBV28; D gene: TRBD2; CDR3 DNA: TGTGCCAGCAGTAAGGACGGACTAGCGGGCGACAATGAGCAGTTCTTC; CDR3 protein: CASSKDGLAGDNEQFF
clone size: -; J gene: TRBJ2-7; V gene: TRBV28; D gene: TRBD1; CDR3 DNA: TGTGCCAGCAGTTCGGACAGGGTGCGTGAGCAGTACTTC; CDR3 protein: CASSSDRVREQYF
clone size: -; J gene: TRBJ2-7; V gene: TRBV2; D gene: -; CDR3 DNA: TGTGCCAGCAAAGAACTAACCTACGAGCAGTACTTC; CDR3 protein: CASKELTYEQYF
clone size: -; J gene: TRBJ2-1; V gene: TRBV11-2; D gene: TRBD2; CDR3 DNA: TGTGCCAGCAGCTTAGGCCTGACTAGCGGGATCCCCAATGAGCAGTTCTTC; CDR3 protein: CASSLGLTSGIPNEQFF
clone size: -; J gene: TRBJ2-3; V gene: TRBV7-9; D gene: TRBD2; CDR3 DNA: TGTGCCAGCAGCCAGGGACTAGCGGGAGTTAGTAGCACAGATACGCAGTATTTT; CDR3 protein: CASSQGLAGVSSTDTQYF
clone size: -; J gene: TRBJ2-1; V gene: TRBV24-1; D gene: TRBD2; CDR3 DNA: TGTGCCACCAGTGAAGGACTAGCGGCCTACAATGAGCAGTTCTTC; CDR3 protein: CATSEGLAAYNEQFF
clone size: -; J gene: TRBJ2-2; V gene: TRBV3-1/TRBV3-2; D gene: TRBD1; CDR3 DNA: TGTGCCAGCAGCCAAGATGGCAGGGGGTCCGGGGAGCTGTTTTTT; CDR3 protein: CASSQDGRGSGELFF
clone size: -; J gene: TRBJ2-1; V gene: TRBV15; D gene: -; CDR3 DNA: TGTGCCACCAGCGACTACTACAATGAGCAGTTCTTC; CDR3 protein: CATSDYYNEQFF